This entry lists 17 T cell receptor beta chains sequenced from one sample in a study of shared clonotypes between healthy human individuals. The data were produced by immunoSEQ multiplex PCR, yet TCRdb's version contains in-frame clones alone and is incomplete. The top ten hold around 0.4% of the sample, which has 2 million to 2.5 million clones, 85% to 95% seen once. Sequencing was performed on naive CD4+ T cells from PBMCs. Subset specified: CD45RA+ positively selected. Receptor source: a man aged 18 to 30 in good health. Some clones in this sample may be carry-over from other donors' samples.

This rearrangement joins TRBV4-2 to TRBJ2-3, with TRBD2 identical over 8 bases. The CDR3 contains 17 residues. V shed 3 bases, J shed 4 bases, and the junction held 12 bases outside the gene matches. Germline V gene sequence: CDR1 LGHNA, CDR2 YNFKEQ. This CDR3 is CASSQSKLSGRADTQYF. DNA of the CDR3: TGTGCCAGCAGCCAGTCGAAGTTAAGCGGGAGAGCAGATACGCAGTATTTT.

This sequence joins TRBV5-4 and TRBJ2-5; TRBD2 is a possible D gene (5 bases). Trimming shortened V by 2 bases and J by 3 bases, and 14 bases separated the two germline ends. This CDR3 has 15 residues. The germline V gene encodes CDR1 SGHNT and CDR2 YYREEE (reference sequence). The CDR3 DNA follows: TGTGCCAGCAGCTTAAGGCTTCGGGGTGAAGAGACCCAGTACTTC. Translation: CASSLRLRGEETQYF.

The chain recombines TRBV18 with TRBJ2-1; 7 nucleotides line up with TRBD2. The CDR3 is 15 amino acids. Germline lookup yields CDR1 KGHSH and CDR2 LQKENI. V dropped 3 bases and J dropped 9; count of bases not matched to a gene: 11. The CDR3 DNA reads as TGTGCCAGCTCACCCGTCGCGGGAGTGATAAGTGAGCAGTTCTTC. This encodes CASSPVAGVISEQFF.

The sample holds a few counts of this clone. This chain connects TRBV29-1 to TRBJ1-1; D remains unclear. The V and J ends lost 7 bases and 1 base respectively, with 7 bases between them. CDR3 length: 11 amino acids. Per the germline V gene, CDR1 is SQVTM and CDR2 is ANQGSEA. CDR3: CSAPENTEAFF. CDR3 DNA: TGCAGCGCCCCAGAGAACACTGAAGCTTTCTTT.

The CDR3 nucleotides are TGTGCCAGCAGCGGGAGGGCCGAGGCCAAAAACATTCAGTACTTC. It specifies CASSGRAEAKNIQYF. The chain couples TRBV9 to TRBJ2-4, with D perhaps TRBD2 (6 bases). Germline V lookup: CDR1 SGDLS, CDR2 YYNGEE. The germline V and J ends were trimmed by 3 bases and 1 base, with 11 bases remaining between them. The CDR3 totals 15 residues.

This clone was recorded only once. The sample holds other DNA sequences that translate to the same CDR3. The chain joins TRBV5-4 to TRBJ2-6, with D unclear. Per the germline V gene, CDR1 is SGHNT and CDR2 is YYREEE (reference sequence). CDR3 size: 15 residues. Trimming left V 2 bases short and J 0 bases short, with 6 bases between. This chain's CDR3 is CASSLRSSGANVLTF. The CDR3 DNA follows: TGTGCCAGCAGCTTAAGAAGCTCTGGGGCCAACGTCCTGACTTTC.

CDR3 bases: TGTGCCAGCAGCAAAGCCAGGGGTCGGGGCTACACCTTC. Translating gives CASSKARGRGYTF. The chain links TRBV21-1 to TRBJ1-2; the table's D gene call, TRBD1, was not cross checked with the DNA. TRBV21-1 is a pseudogene segment. The CDR3 consists of 13 residues.

J is TRBJ2-7 and V is TRBV2, with D perhaps matching TRBD1 (6 bases). CDR1 SNHLY and CDR2 FYNNEI come from the germline V gene. This CDR3 spans 15 amino acids. The V end was cut by 10 bases, the J end by 0 bases, with 19 bases between. CDR3 bases: TGTGCCACCAAGACAGGTCAGACTCGCTCCTACGAGCAGTACTTC. Translating it yields CATKTGQTRSYEQYF. Full variable domain (rest looked up from reference TRBV2 and TRBJ2-7): EPEVTQTPSHQVTQMGQEVILRCVPISNHLYFYWYRQILGQKVEFLVSFYNNEISEKSEIFDDQFSVERPDGSNFTLKIRSTKLEDSAMYFCATKTGQTRSYEQYFGPGTRLTVT.

In its sample, this clone was seen once. J is TRBJ2-7 and V is TRBV28; a weak D match, TRBD1 (5 bases). Germline CDR1 is MDHEN and CDR2 is SYDVKM. V shed 0 bases and J shed 8 bases, with 11 bases lying between them. The CDR3 is made up of 13 amino acids. CDR3 coding DNA: TGTGCCAGCAGTTTATGGACAGATCCCAAGCAGTACTTC. It codes for CASSLWTDPKQYF.

The V gene is TRBV7-9, the J gene TRBJ1-1; D is perhaps TRBD1 (6 bases). The length of the CDR3 is 13 residues. Germline CDR1 and CDR2: SEHNR and FQNEAQ (reference sequence). V gave up 5 bases and J gave up 4 bases, with 11 bases separating them. CDR3 sequence reads: CASSTSGVTEAFF. DNA of the CDR3: TGTGCCAGCAGCACCTCAGGGGTCACTGAAGCTTTCTTT.

This chain links TRBV18 with TRBJ2-6; possibly TRBD2 for D (6 bases). Trimming pared 0 bases from V and 1 base from J, leaving 13 bases between. This CDR3 region has 18 residues. From germline, CDR1 is KGHSH and CDR2 LQKENI. CDR3 amino acids: CASSPPAAGKSGANVLTF. CDR3 DNA sequence: TGTGCCAGCTCACCACCGGCAGCGGGCAAATCTGGGGCCAACGTCCTGACTTTC.

The J gene is TRBJ2-1, the V gene TRBV7-7; the D is unclear. This CDR3 spans 13 amino acids. Germline lookup yields CDR1 SSHAT and CDR2 FNYEAQ (reference sequence). The germline V and J ends were trimmed by 2 bases and 9 bases, with 11 bases remaining between them. The chain's CDR3 is CASSLQVRSEQFF. CDR3 coding DNA: TGTGCCAGCAGCTTACAAGTCCGGAGTGAGCAGTTCTTC.

The chain combines TRBV5-6 with TRBJ1-3; no definite D call. The CDR3 has 17 amino acids. CDR1 is SGHDT, CDR2 YYEEEE, per germline. The V end lost 4 bases, the J end lost 1 base, and 18 bases lay between the germline ends. The DNA of the CDR3 is TGTGCCAGCAGCCGCGAGGAGGGTGTCCGATCTGGAAACACCATATATTTT. This codes for CASSREEGVRSGNTIYF.

This clone has only one observation. The CDR3 DNA follows: TGTGCCAGCAGCTCCGGACTAGCGGGAGTTTACCAGTACTTC. Amino acids: CASSSGLAGVYQYF. The chain couples TRBV5-6 to TRBJ2-7; 13 bases map to TRBD2. The length of the CDR3 is 14 residues. J was trimmed by 10 bases and V by 3 bases; bases with no gene match: 7. CDR1 SGHDT and CDR2 YYEEEE come from the germline V gene.

The J gene is TRBJ1-5, the V gene TRBV28, with a tentative D call TRBD1 (6 bases). Germline CDR1 MDHEN, CDR2 SYDVKM. Trimming took off 5 bases at V and 5 bases at J, with 19 bases between the two ends. The CDR3 extends over 16 amino acids. CDR3 in DNA: TGTGCCAGCAGTCTACGGACAGCACGCGGTCATCAGCCCCAGCATTTT. Amino acid sequence: CASSLRTARGHQPQHF.

This clone is a singleton in its sample. J is TRBJ2-2 and V is TRBV11-2; D unclear. The CDR3 has 12 amino acids. Germline V gene lookup returns CDR1 SGHAT and CDR2 FQNNGV. Trimming removed 5 bases at V and 6 bases at J, with 7 bases between. The CDR3 region is CASSGAAGELFF. DNA of the CDR3: TGTGCCAGCAGCGGTGCCGCCGGGGAGCTGTTTTTT. The full variable domain, completed using reference TRBV11-2 and TRBJ2-2, is EAGVAQSPRYKIIEKRQSVAFWCNPISGHATLYWYQQILGQGPKLLIQFQNNGVVDDSQLPKDRFSAERLKGVDSTLKIQPAKLEDSAVYLCASSGAAGELFFGEGSRLTVL.

The genes are TRBV7-3 and TRBJ2-2; D is tentatively TRBD1 or TRBD2 (5 bases each). The CDR3 loop spans 14 amino acids. Trimming removed 5 bases from V and 3 bases from J, with 10 bases in between. CDR1 is SGHTA, CDR2 FQGTGA, per germline. CDR3 DNA: TGTGCCAGCAGCCGGGACGGGTACACCGGGGAGCTGTTTTTT. Encoded protein: CASSRDGYTGELFF.